This T cell receptor beta chain comes out of a study of cytomegalovirus exposure and HLA in healthy donors (dated by TCRdb to the late 2010s). Context from the whole study: In an earlier analysis of approximately 640 of the donors, roughly 300 Gb of sequence data and some 120 million unique TCR beta sequences from about 190 million T cells were reported. The study was designed to test whether signatures of past pathogen exposure could be identified by cataloging public T cell receptors. An earlier analysis of 587 of the donors applied high-throughput TCR beta sequencing to assess whether each TCR beta V gene segment acted as functional or pseudogenic. Of the 398 genotyped donors, about 80% fell in the genetic ancestry cluster associated with self-reported Caucasian donors. A later genetic analysis took genome-wide SNP genotypes for about 55% of the roughly 670 donors and used that subset as a discovery cohort. Across some 400 genotyped donors of the cohort, an average of approximately 240,000 unique TCR beta nucleotide sequences per donor were sequenced, and roughly a sixth of those sequences were non-productive. Rather than using new phenotypic data, the later analysis identified candidate immune exposures from TCR beta sequences and from how often those sequences occurred across donors. Every discovery cohort repertoire had been produced on one sequencing platform. The study combined high-throughput TCR immunosequencing, statistical association of individual TCRs with disease status, and machine learning to predict cytomegalovirus infection status. Along with the roughly 670-subject first cohort, a separate validation cohort of around 120 different subjects was used. Donor age, sex, ethnicity and CMV serostatus were collected together with the repertoire data. HLA typing covered class I and class II loci at four-digit resolution. The study profiled the T cell repertoires of some 610 subjects by immunosequencing and related them to cytomegalovirus serostatus. About 280 gigabases of sequencing data and approximately 91 million unique TCR sequences made up an early release that covered around 640 HLA-typed donors. The number of typed donors differed by locus: about 620-640 for A, B, C, DRB1 and DQB1; 500 to 550 for DQA1; 606 for DPA1; and some 430 for DPB1. Because of strong linkage in the cohort, roughly five DR-DQ haplotypes were treated as single units for association and clustering. To study patterns of TCR occurrence, a later analysis re-analyzed previously published TCR beta repertoires from hundreds of donors and added high-resolution HLA genotyping. The investigation overall reported the following: HLA typing was unavailable for some donors at each locus, so association tests used only the typed subset. A cluster of highly shared sequence variants was judged likely to be a technical artifact of the sequencing pipeline. Several of the top co-occurrence clusters appeared to be linked to parvovirus B19, influenza, CMV and Epstein-Barr virus, according to a later analysis. In vitro tests confirmed that a few of the cytomegalovirus-associated TCR beta chains recognize cytomegalovirus antigens. In a later analysis, some 18,000 TCR beta sequences were associated with specific HLA alleles at a false discovery rate of 0.05. An earlier analysis of 587 of the donors showed that most TCR beta V segments appeared in productive rearrangements either about 90% or about 30% of the time, which broadly matched IMGT annotations. In a later analysis, TCR association rates were found to vary across HLA loci, with the most associated TCRs seen for DRB1 alleles and the fewest for HLA-C alleles. Because the 87-base-pair reads could not distinguish some IMGT-functional V segments, including TRBV6-2 and TRBV6-3, those segments were excluded. Compared with the roughly 720-donor mean, donors in an Asian-associated ancestry cluster had fewer N-insertions in productive TCRs, according to a later genetic analysis. A later analysis found that HLA-associated TCR beta chains were more clonally expanded and had lower generation probabilities than equally common non-associated chains. The cohort was sequenced for TCR beta chains only, and without alpha or paired-chain data the features that could be detected were limited. Across donors, most TCR sequences were observed very rarely, whereas some public TCRs were present in many individuals. Linkage disequilibrium might explain the correlated functional status among segregating V segments, but an unknown experimental factor could not be ruled out. In the study, some 180 TCR beta chains were listed as associated with cytomegalovirus. The classifier was reported to diagnose cytomegalovirus status with high specificity and sensitivity in both the original and validation cohorts. About 17 rarely observed V segments, including chromosome 9 orphons, were excluded from the earlier analysis of approximately 600 of the donors because counts were too low. In a later analysis, most CMV-associated TCR beta chains were found to appear HLA-restricted, with HLA associations seemingly driven largely by CMV exposure. The authors suggested that the approach could potentially be generalized to other disease states and immunological phenotypes. For the cohort, immune exposure information was limited to CMV serostatus. When HLA alleles, especially DR and DQ, strongly co-occurred, TCR associations were difficult to assign to individual alleles. A further reported finding was that TCR beta sequences accurately predicted the HLA-A and HLA-B alleles for most subjects in the first cohort. Presence/absence analyses assumed roughly uniform sequencing depth across donors, an assumption that may not hold. In a later genetic analysis, a missense DCLRE1C variant was associated with V-gene and J-gene trimming of TCR beta chains, and the association was replicated in an independent cohort.

From its cysteine to its phenylalanine, the CDR3 spans 13 amino acids. The DNA shown is the 39-base CDR3, in frame from base 1. As encoded in the germline V gene, CDR1 is SGDLS while CDR2 is YYNGEE. From V the trimming removes 3 bases and from J it removes 9 bases, while the gene matches leave 5 bases of the junction unaccounted for. As regards this clone: Its antigen specificity is not known.

The cohort consisted of hundreds of healthy bone marrow donors. At the time of sampling, every cohort member was nominally healthy, though immune exposures that went unrecorded were likely present. The donor was CMV seronegative and was included in the group of about 400 seronegative cohort members. A peripheral blood sample was provided by each donor, and peripheral blood mononuclear cells were used for TCR beta sequencing. The Qiagen DNeasy Blood Extraction Kit was used to extract genomic DNA from the blood cell samples. The library was generated by the immunoSEQ multiplex PCR assay. For the multiplex PCR, a mixture combining 60 forward primers for TCR Vbeta segments and 13 reverse primers for TCR Jbeta segments was used. Amplification of the CDR3 region of rearranged TCR beta genes was performed with a multiplex PCR assay on genomic DNA. The amplified TCR beta libraries were sequenced on the Illumina HiSeq System as 87-base-pair reads. On the authors' methods: A later analysis counted about 80 million unique TCR beta chains across the 550 to 750 repertoires, and some 11 million of these chains were shared by at least two donors. Raw reads were error-corrected and collapsed into unique sequences with a nearest-neighbor algorithm that merged closely related sequences to remove PCR and sequencing errors. To assign V, D and J gene segments, CDR3 sequences were aligned to IMGT reference sequences. For a sequence to be retained, at least a six-nucleotide match to both a V gene segment and a J gene segment was required. A rearrangement counted as productive if the CDR3 had no stop codons and remained in frame with V and J, and every other rearrangement counted as non-productive. CDR3 was defined by IMGT convention, running from the second conserved V-encoded cysteine to the conserved J-encoded phenylalanine. The earlier analysis of 550 to 650 of the donors excluded any sequence lacking an unambiguous match to a single V gene segment. In an earlier analysis of approximately 500 of the donors, a V segment was called functional when productive rearrangements were above 56.7%, and segregating when the standard deviation between donors exceeded 5%. A statistical classification framework was developed to diagnose cytomegalovirus status using the catalog of TCR beta chain sequences. In a later analysis, TCR nucleotide sequences were compared against IMGT/GENE-DB human TR gene sequences so that V and J genes could be assigned. A later analysis assigned CDR3 sequences and most-parsimonious VDJ recombination scenarios with the TCRdist pipeline. A later analysis defined each TCR beta chain by its CDR3 amino acid sequence plus V-gene family, and excluded reads lacking a unique V-gene family. As a way to deal with suspected cross-contamination and a sequencing artifact, a later analysis dropped more than 500 nucleotide sequences that were highly shared and had low generation probability. In a later analysis, a clonal expansion index for each public chain was calculated from normalized within-repertoire ranks of inferred template counts. Generation probabilities in a later analysis came from a VDJ recombination model fitted to out-of-frame rearrangements, and those results were checked against IGoR. Hypergeometric tests were used in a later analysis to score TCR-TCR, TCR-HLA and TCR-CMV co-occurrence, with a repertoire-size bias correction applied to the TCR pairs. In a later analysis, false discovery rates were estimated by permuting HLA or CMV assignments 20 times. A later analysis grouped co-occurring TCRs with DBSCAN, adding TCRdist sequence similarity when clustering within HLA-allele-positive subsets. For co-occurrence clustering, repertoires with fewer than 30,000 or more than 120,000 public chains were excluded, along with 4 to 6 repertoires with anomalous nucleotide sharing. The clones in this table, taken by TCRdb from immuneACCESS, are in-frame only. Not every clone is retained; where verified, under half of the shortfall comes from an unresolved V gene, and the cause of the rest is unknown. V, J and clone size are taken as reported in that table, and D and trimming were inferred from the DNA itself. The table kept for this sample lists tens of thousands of clones. The ten largest clonotypes hold 7% to 8.5% of the sample.

The sequence was obtained from a male donor in good health and CMV-seronegative. The rearrangement joined TRBV9 to TRBJ1-5; 8 central nucleotides agree with TRBD1. Material: PBMCs. In nucleotides, the sequence is TGTGCCAGCAGCGCAGGGGGCTGGGTGCCCCAGCATTTT. This gives the protein CASSAGGWVPQHF.